This entry is about one T cell receptor beta chain. The authors' processing: Estimation of nucleated cell counts was performed using reference gene primer amplification. Libraries were prepared by immunoSEQ multiplex PCR; TCRdb keeps only in-frame clonotypes and omits some of them. Clone size and V and J calls were adopted from that table, with D and trimming inferred from the DNA. This table has 200,000 or so clones, 70% to 90% appearing once. CDR3 length: 11 amino acids. V lost 8 bases, J lost 2 bases, and 4 bases lay in between. The germline CDR1 and CDR2 sequences are MNHEY and SVGAGI. This record belongs to a study of blood T cell repertoires in COVID-19. Study at large: Donors in the United States, Italy and Spain gave samples during acute or convalescent COVID-19. PBMCs, B-cell-depleted T cells, or T cells provided the cDNA or gDNA that made up the material.

The chain carries TRBV6-5 and TRBJ2-1, with D uncertain. Sequencing was carried out using peripheral blood. This TCR was sampled from an older woman with acute or convalescent COVID-19. The CDR3 region has the DNA TGTGCCAGCGGAGCCTACAATGAGCAGTTCTTC. Translation gives CASGAYNEQFF.